This entry describes one TCR beta chain. Its antigen is as yet unknown. The V gene end was trimmed by 4 bases and the J gene end by 7 bases; junction bases not matched to a gene: 11. Germline CDR1 SGHRS, CDR2 YFSETQ. This CDR3 has 15 amino acids. The entry originates in a study of CD4 T cells in relation to SARS-CoV-2 and coronaviruses. Looking at the study overall: Controls used an HIV-1 Nef peptide pool or no peptide.

CD4+ T cells from unexposed donors were obtained before the COVID-19 pandemic (2011-2018). After roughly 9 days of culture, CD4+ T cells were isolated. Unexposed-donor CD4+ T cells were probed with SARS-CoV-2 S/N and four cold-coronavirus spikes, cells permitting. Libraries were prepared by immunoSEQ multiplex PCR; TCRdb keeps only in-frame clonotypes and omits some of them. The sample shows about 22,000 clones, 68% of them seen only once. This receptor was identified in a human donor in good health. The chain links TRBV5-1 to TRBJ2-7, with 10 nucleotides matching TRBD1. The sample taken for sequencing was CD4+ T cells from PBMCs, cultured in vitro. The CDR3, as DNA: TGCGCCAGCAGCATACGACAGGGGGCCGGGGAAGAGCAGTACTTC. Protein product: CASSIRQGAGEEQYF.